This paragraph covers one T cell receptor beta chain sequence. The authors negatively isolated CD8+ and CD4+ T cells and FACS-enriched TEMRA cells. The CDR3 is 13 residues long. The germline V and J ends were trimmed by 5 bases and 7 bases, with 18 bases remaining between them. CDR1 and CDR2 from the germline V gene are DFQATT and SNEGSKA (reference sequence). This sample stems from a study of CD8 T cells in Susac syndrome. The RNA input was roughly 0.45 to 1 ug, and it was reverse transcribed with random hexamers. TCRdb re-called the immunoSEQ multiplex PCR reads with MiXCR, one entry per CDR3 protein. The sample holds around 190,000 distinct CDR3 sequences, roughly 95% seen once.

The TCR originated in a human donor with multiple sclerosis. The sequenced material came from CD8+ T cells from PBMCs. The chain uses TRBV20-1 and TRBJ2-7; D perhaps matches TRBD2 (5 bases). CDR3 coding DNA: TGCAGTGCTCGGGGTAGGGCGGTGAGGGAGCAGTACTTC. Protein product: CSARGRAVREQYF.